Only a few counts were recorded for the clone carrying this T cell receptor (beta chain). The antigen is not known. Exclusion followed for patients with uncontrolled infection, other autoimmune disease, pregnancy or lactation. The data originate from a study of T cells in Graves' hyperthyroidism and ophthalmopathy. Study findings and constraints: In blood, most of the thyroid clonotypes expanded above 0.001 were also present. Ophthalmopathy and stable hyperthyroidism were separated by a 13 V-J model.

The CDR3 runs 15 residues. CDR1 and CDR2 (germline): LNHDA, SQIVND (reference sequence). Trimming removed 6 bases at V and 7 bases at J, with 16 bases between. Amplification of TCR beta CDR3 regions used RNA as the template. The HTBI primer set served for first-round RT-PCR of the TCR CDR3. A single record per CDR3 protein comes from TCRdb applying MiXCR to the multiplex PCR reads. The sample includes 300,000 to 450,000 distinct CDR3 sequences, roughly 14% of them seen just once. What was sequenced was blood. The rearrangement uses TRBV19 and TRBJ1-6, with D maybe TRBD1 (5 bases). This clonotype originated in a woman aged 25 to 39 with Graves' ophthalmopathy. The CDR3 nucleotides read TGTGCCAGTAGATATTACGGGACGGCCAATTCACCCCTCCACTTT. Its protein product is CASRYYGTANSPLHF.